The 6 T cell receptor beta chains below were found in one sample sequenced in a study of T cells in Graves' hyperthyroidism and ophthalmopathy. TCR beta CDR3 region amplification was performed from RNA transcripts. The primer set for the first-round RT-PCR of the TCR CDR3 was HTBI. TCRdb used MiXCR to reprocess the multiplex PCR reads, holding one entry per CDR3 protein. The sample contains over 500,000 distinct CDR3 sequences, approximately 17% of which appear only once. Material: blood. All receptors come from a young woman with Graves' ophthalmopathy.

This clonotype was detected many times. This chain links TRBV6-1 with TRBJ1-5; 7 bases agree with TRBD1. CDR1 and CDR2 (germline): MNHNS, SASEGT. The V gene end was trimmed by 4 bases and the J gene end by 0 bases; junction bases not matched to a gene: 12. The CDR3 has 18 residues. This CDR3 reads CASSGGQISINSNQPQHF. The DNA for the CDR3 is TGTGCCAGCAGTGGGGGACAGATTTCAATTAATAGCAATCAGCCCCAGCATTTT.

This clonotype was seen at least ten times. The rearrangement joins TRBV7-8 to TRBJ2-7, with D hard to call. V was clipped by 2 bases and J by 3 bases, with 11 bases between them. The CDR3 is made up of 14 amino acids. Germline V gives CDR1 SGHVS, CDR2 FQNEAQ. The CDR3 region is CASSLTQKSYEQYF. Here the CDR3 DNA reads TGTGCCAGCAGCTTAACACAGAAGAGCTACGAGCAGTACTTC.

This clonotype came up many times. CDR3 residues: CASSPAGGPETQYF. The CDR3 DNA follows: TGTGCCAGCAGCCCAGCGGGGGGGCCAGAGACCCAGTACTTC. J is TRBJ2-5 and V is TRBV28, with 10 bases lining up with TRBD2. The CDR3 has 14 amino acids. From germline, CDR1 is MDHEN and CDR2 SYDVKM. V was pared by 6 bases and J by 4 bases, with 5 bases of the junction left unmatched.

This clonotype was counted at least ten times. The gene calls are TRBV11-2 and TRBJ1-1; no clear D gene. The V gene's germline CDR1 is SGHAT and CDR2 FQNNGV. V was pared by 5 bases and J by 1 base, with 14 bases between. The CDR3 runs 15 residues. The CDR3 loop reads CASSRPLDKNTEAFF. DNA of the CDR3: TGTGCCAGCAGCCGTCCCCTCGACAAGAACACTGAAGCTTTCTTT. Full variable domain (missing parts from reference TRBV11-2 and TRBJ1-1): EAGVAQSPRYKIIEKRQSVAFWCNPISGHATLYWYQQILGQGPKLLIQFQNNGVVDDSQLPKDRFSAERLKGVDSTLKIQPAKLEDSAVYLCASSRPLDKNTEAFFGQGTRLTVV.

This clonotype was recorded many times. This rearrangement joins TRBV3-1 to TRBJ1-2; maybe TRBD1 (5 bases). Trimming removed 7 bases from V and 8 bases from J, with 17 bases in between. The V gene's germline CDR1 is LGHDT and CDR2 YNNKEL (reference sequence). The CDR3 is 13 residues long. This CDR3 is CASTYTGLGGYTF. The CDR3 DNA follows: TGTGCCAGCACTTACACAGGCTTGGGAGGCTACACCTTC.

The gene calls are TRBV20-1 and TRBJ2-4; the D gene is possibly TRBD2 (5 bases). From germline, CDR1 is DFQATT and CDR2 SNEGSKA (reference sequence). The CDR3 extends over 15 amino acids. V lost 0 bases and J lost 9, with 18 bases in between. In DNA, the CDR3 is TGCAGTGCTAGAGATCTCAATTGGCCAGAGGGCATTCAGTACTTC. Its translation is CSARDLNWPEGIQYF.